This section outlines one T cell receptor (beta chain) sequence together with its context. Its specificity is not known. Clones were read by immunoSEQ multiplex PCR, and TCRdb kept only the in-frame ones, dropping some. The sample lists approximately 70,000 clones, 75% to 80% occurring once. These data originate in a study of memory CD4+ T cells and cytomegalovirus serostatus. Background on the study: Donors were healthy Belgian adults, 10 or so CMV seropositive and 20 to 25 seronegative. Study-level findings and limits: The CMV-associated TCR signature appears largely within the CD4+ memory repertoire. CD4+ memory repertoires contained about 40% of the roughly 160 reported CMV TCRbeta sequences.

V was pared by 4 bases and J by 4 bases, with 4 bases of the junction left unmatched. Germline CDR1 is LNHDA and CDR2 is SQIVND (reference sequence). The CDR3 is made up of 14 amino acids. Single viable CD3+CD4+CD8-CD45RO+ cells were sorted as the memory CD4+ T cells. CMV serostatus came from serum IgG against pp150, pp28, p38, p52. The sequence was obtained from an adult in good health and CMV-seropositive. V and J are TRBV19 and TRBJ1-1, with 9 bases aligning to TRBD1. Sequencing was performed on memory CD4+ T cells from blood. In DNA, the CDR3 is TGTGCCAGTAGTACTCCGGGACAGGGCACTGAAGCTTTCTTT. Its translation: CASSTPGQGTEAFF.